These 9 T cell receptor beta chains share one sample of origin, sequenced in a study of shared clonotypes between healthy human individuals. Libraries were prepared by immunoSEQ multiplex PCR; TCRdb keeps only in-frame clonotypes and omits some of them. The table lists fewer than 350,000 clones, 87% of them singletons. Material: memory CD8+ T cells sorted from blood. The subset is: CD45RO+ cells pooled with CCR7-negative TemRA cells. These receptors were taken from a man aged 18 to 35 in good health.

This rearrangement joins TRBV9 to TRBJ2-2; no clear D gene. The CDR3 runs to 13 residues. Germline V gene data show CDR1 as SGDLS and CDR2 as YYNGEE. Trimming removed 6 bases from V and 6 bases from J, with 12 bases in between. CDR3 bases: TGTGCCAGCACCACCTACGACTCCGGGGAGCTGTTTTTT. Its protein is CASTTYDSGELFF.

In the case of this clone: The sample carries other DNA sequences with the same CDR3. The chain recombines TRBV9 with TRBJ2-3; 9 nucleotides align to TRBD2. The CDR3 is 14 amino acids. After removal of 3 bases from V and 4 bases from J, the junction contained 3 bases not matched to a gene. Per germline, CDR1 SGDLS and CDR2 YYNGEE. CDR3 sequence reads: CASSDSGGADTQYF. The CDR3 nucleotides are TGTGCCAGCAGCGATAGCGGGGGCGCAGATACGCAGTATTTT.

This chain connects TRBV30 to TRBJ2-1, with TRBD2 matching 13 bases. CDR1 is GTSNPN and CDR2 is SVGIG in the germline V gene (reference sequence). The CDR3 contains 17 residues. The junction had 10 bases not matched to a gene; V was cut back by 4 bases and J by 4 bases. The DNA of the CDR3 is TGTGCCTGGACGACAGACACACTAGCGGGGGGGTACAATGAGCAGTTCTTC. Its translation is CAWTTDTLAGGYNEQFF.

This sequence joins TRBV5-6 and TRBJ1-5, with D possibly matching TRBD1 (5 bases). Per the germline V gene, CDR1 is SGHDT and CDR2 is YYEEEE. V lost 2 bases and J 3 bases, leaving 9 bases between the germline ends. The CDR3 has 14 amino acids. CDR3 sequence reads: CASSFWGYNQPQHF. The CDR3 region has the DNA TGTGCCAGCAGCTTTTGGGGGTACAATCAGCCCCAGCATTTT.

This chain uses TRBV27 with TRBJ1-6; D gene unclear. Trimming removed 3 bases from V and 10 bases from J, with 16 bases in between. The CDR3 is made up of 15 amino acids. The V gene's germline CDR1 is MNHEY and CDR2 SMNVEV (reference sequence). CDR3 bases: TGTGCCAGCAGTTTTGGTTCCCCTGTTCGGTCACCCCTCCACTTT. It codes for CASSFGSPVRSPLHF.

This chain joins TRBV7-9 and TRBJ2-7; 9 bases align to TRBD1. This CDR3 contains 14 residues. The germline CDR1 and CDR2 sequences are SEHNR and FQNEAQ (reference sequence). V gave up 6 bases and J gave up 2 bases; unmatched junction bases: 5. The CDR3 DNA reads TGTGCCAGCAGATCGACAGGGGGAGCCTACGAGCAGTACTTC. The encoded protein is CASRSTGGAYEQYF.

The chain employs TRBV4-1 and TRBJ2-3; perhaps TRBD2 as D (6 bases). CDR1 is MGHRA and CDR2 is YSYEKL in the germline V gene. Trimming removed 5 bases from V and 2 bases from J, with 20 bases in between. This CDR3 contains 17 residues. In DNA, the CDR3 is TGCGCCAGCAGCTCATATCTAAGCGGGCCACACACAGATACGCAGTATTTT. This sequence encodes CASSSYLSGPHTDTQYF.

The rearrangement joins TRBV29-1 to TRBJ1-2; the D is unclear. The CDR3 is made up of 11 amino acids. The V end was cut by 2 bases, the J end by 4 bases, with 5 bases between. Germline CDR1 and CDR2: SQVTM and ANQGSEA. CDR3 sequence: CSVESVYGYTF. Here the CDR3 DNA reads TGCAGCGTTGAATCGGTCTATGGCTACACCTTC. Combining the CDR3 with reference TRBV29-1 and TRBJ1-2 gives the whole variable domain SAVISQKPSRDICQRGTSLTIQCQVDSQVTMMFWYRQQPGQSLTLIATANQGSEATYESGFVIDKFPISRPNLTFSTLTVSNMSPEDSSIYLCSVESVYGYTFGSGTRLTVV.

J is TRBJ1-4 and V is TRBV28; possibly TRBD1 for D (6 bases). V gave up 4 bases and J gave up 6 bases, with 15 bases separating them. In germline, CDR1 is MDHEN, CDR2 SYDVKM. The CDR3 has 15 residues. The DNA for the CDR3 is TGTGCCAGCAGTTACTCCGGGACATGGGATGAAAAACTGTTTTTT. This gives the protein CASSYSGTWDEKLFF.